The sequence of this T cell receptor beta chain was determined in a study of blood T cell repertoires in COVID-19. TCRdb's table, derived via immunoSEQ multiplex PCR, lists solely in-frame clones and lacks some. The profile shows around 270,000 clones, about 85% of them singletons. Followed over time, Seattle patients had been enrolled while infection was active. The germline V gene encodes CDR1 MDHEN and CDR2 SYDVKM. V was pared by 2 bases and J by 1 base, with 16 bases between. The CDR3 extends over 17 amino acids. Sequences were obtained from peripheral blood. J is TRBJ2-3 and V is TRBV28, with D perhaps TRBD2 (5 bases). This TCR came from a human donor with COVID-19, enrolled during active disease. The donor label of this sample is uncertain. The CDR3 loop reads CASSLLGNPRGTDTQYF. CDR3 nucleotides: TGTGCCAGCAGTTTACTCGGGAACCCGAGGGGCACAGATACGCAGTATTTT.